These T cell receptor beta chains were read from a single sample in a study of blood T cell repertoires in COVID-19. The method was immunoSEQ multiplex PCR; TCRdb's version includes in-frame clones alone and lacks a portion of them. Among around 130,000 clones listed, roughly 85% were seen once. Sequencing was done on a sample of peripheral blood. The origin of the receptors is a man aged 40-50 years with acute or convalescent COVID-19. The CDR3 runs from the conserved cysteine through the conserved F or W. The D gene is left open where the match is weak. Size is omitted from some rows. Given values are once, few, many or a class for expanded clones.

v_call	clone_size	j_call	d_call	cdr3_aa	cdr3_nt
TRBV9	NA	TRBJ2-7	NA	CASSVESQGSYEQYF	TGTGCCAGCAGCGTAGAGTCGCAGGGGTCCTACGAGCAGTACTTC
TRBV19	NA	TRBJ1-5	NA	CASHKGFYSNQPQHF	TGTGCCAGTCACAAGGGGTTCTATAGCAATCAGCCCCAGCATTTT
TRBV14	NA	TRBJ1-2	TRBD1	CASSQVGTGDYGYTF	TGTGCCAGCAGCCAAGTTGGGACAGGGGACTATGGCTACACCTTC
TRBV6-6	NA	TRBJ2-7	TRBD1	CASSYPRTGLTYEQYF	TGTGCCAGCAGTTACCCAAGGACAGGGTTAACCTACGAGCAGTACTTC
TRBV27	NA	TRBJ2-5	TRBD1	CASSLNRGLQETQYF	TGTGCCAGCAGTTTAAACAGGGGGCTGCAAGAGACCCAGTACTTC
TRBV14	few	TRBJ2-1	NA	CASSRLSPGLKTSYNEQFF	TGTGCCAGCAGCCGCCTATCACCGGGACTTAAAACCTCCTACAATGAGCAGTTCTTC
TRBV27	NA	TRBJ2-7	TRBD1	CASSLGTGGGEQYF	TGTGCCAGCAGTCTTGGGACAGGGGGAGGCGAGCAGTACTTC
TRBV28	once	TRBJ1-5	TRBD1	CASSLIIRRGEQPQHF	TGTGCCAGCAGTTTGATAATACGCAGGGGGGAACAGCCCCAGCATTTT
TRBV18	few	TRBJ1-1	TRBD1	CASSPGQGGFGTEAFF	TGTGCCAGCTCACCGGGACAGGGAGGGTTTGGAACTGAAGCTTTCTTT
TRBV25-1	NA	TRBJ1-1	NA	CASSEPGNTEAFF	TGTGCCAGCAGTGAGCCAGGGAATACTGAAGCTTTCTTT
TRBV4-1	once	TRBJ2-5	TRBD1	CASSQDGTGVYF	TGCGCCAGCAGCCAAGATGGGACAGGGGTGTACTTC
TRBV6-5	NA	TRBJ1-1	NA	CASSYVGRNTEAFF	TGTGCCAGCAGTTATGTGGGCAGGAACACTGAAGCTTTCTTT
TRBV7-9	NA	TRBJ2-1	TRBD2	CASSPSGMLYNEQFF	TGTGCCAGCAGTCCCAGCGGGATGCTCTACAATGAGCAGTTCTTC
TRBV5-5	NA	TRBJ2-7	NA	CASSLALGTNTYEQYF	TGTGCCAGCAGCTTGGCATTGGGGACAAATACCTACGAGCAGTACTTC
TRBV12-3/TRBV12-4	NA	TRBJ1-5	NA	CASSAGSNQPQHF	TGTGCCAGCAGTGCGGGCAGCAATCAGCCCCAGCATTTT
TRBV2	NA	TRBJ1-1	NA	CASSYDRRAEAFF	TGTGCCAGCAGTTACGACAGGCGAGCGGAAGCTTTCTTT
TRBV30	NA	TRBJ1-2	TRBD1	CAWSLSGQVNGYTF	TGTGCCTGGAGTTTATCCGGACAGGTGAATGGCTACACCTTC
TRBV19	few	TRBJ1-4	NA	CASSIDREKLFF	TGTGCCAGTAGTATAGATCGGGAAAAACTGTTTTTT
TRBV5-1	once	TRBJ1-5	TRBD1	CASSLETGSNQPQHF	TGCGCCAGCAGCTTGGAGACAGGGTCCAATCAGCCCCAGCATTTT
TRBV5-4	NA	TRBJ2-3	TRBD1	CASSLDRVSDTQYF	TGTGCCAGCAGCCTCGACAGGGTGTCAGATACGCAGTATTTT
TRBV6-5	once	TRBJ2-5	TRBD2	CASSYALSGDQETQYF	TGTGCCAGCAGTTACGCCCTTAGCGGGGATCAAGAGACCCAGTACTTC
TRBV4-3	NA	TRBJ2-2	TRBD2	CASSQVAGGGTGELFF	TGCGCCAGCAGCCAAGTGGCGGGGGGCGGAACCGGGGAGCTGTTTTTT
TRBV27	NA	TRBJ1-1	NA	CASESWGGNTEAFF	TGTGCCAGCGAGTCATGGGGGGGGAACACTGAAGCTTTCTTT
TRBV30	few	TRBJ2-7	TRBD1	CAWSDFRTGYDYEQYF	TGTGCCTGGAGTGATTTCCGGACAGGGTACGACTACGAGCAGTACTTC
TRBV6-5	NA	TRBJ1-1	TRBD1	CASRQDRDYTEAFF	TGTGCCAGCAGACAGGACAGGGATTACACTGAAGCTTTCTTT
TRBV5-1	NA	TRBJ1-1	TRBD1	CASSLTGAANTEAFF	TGCGCCAGCAGCTTGACAGGGGCCGCGAACACTGAAGCTTTCTTT
TRBV5-1	NA	TRBJ2-3	NA	CASSLSRESTDTQYF	TGCGCCAGCAGCTTGTCCCGGGAAAGCACAGATACGCAGTATTTT
TRBV5-1	NA	TRBJ2-3	NA	CASSLESDSTDTQYF	TGCGCCAGCAGCTTGGAGTCAGACTCCACAGATACGCAGTATTTT
TRBV27	once	TRBJ1-6	TRBD1	CASTVDRGNSPLHF	TGTGCCAGCACCGTGGACAGGGGGAATTCACCCCTCCACTTT
TRBV5-6	few	TRBJ2-7	NA	CASSVLGRVNEQYF	TGTGCCAGCAGCGTACTGGGCAGGGTGAACGAGCAGTACTTC
TRBV5-6	NA	TRBJ1-1	NA	CASSLGQIMNTEAFF	TGTGCCAGCAGCTTGGGACAGATTATGAACACTGAAGCTTTCTTT
TRBV3-1/TRBV3-2	NA	TRBJ1-1	NA	CASSRKDRNTEAFF	TGTGCCAGCAGCCGGAAGGACAGGAACACTGAAGCTTTCTTT
TRBV5-1	NA	TRBJ2-7	TRBD2	CASSLRSGAPGTSGGYEQYF	TGCGCCAGCAGCCTAAGGAGTGGGGCACCCGGGACTAGCGGAGGCTACGAGCAGTACTTC
TRBV29-1	NA	TRBJ1-2	NA	CSSSGNYGYTF	TGCAGCTCCAGTGGCAACTATGGCTACACCTTC
TRBV5-1	once	TRBJ1-1	NA	CASSLVGAGTEAFF	TGCGCCAGCAGCTTGGTTGGGGCTGGGACTGAAGCTTTCTTT
TRBV14	NA	TRBJ2-7	TRBD1	CASSLLGTGAYEQYF	TGTGCCAGCAGCCTGTTAGGGACAGGGGCGTACGAGCAGTACTTC
TRBV3-1/TRBV3-2	NA	TRBJ1-1	NA	CASSPRVSAGLITEAFF	TGTGCCAGCAGCCCGAGGGTAAGTGCTGGGCTTATCACTGAAGCTTTCTTT